This TCR beta chain was identified during a study of identical twins. CDR3 length: 15 amino acids. V shed 2 bases and J shed 5 bases, with 16 bases lying between them. In regard to this clonotype: Its target is unknown.

A universal primer site arose from template switching, and cDNA bore unique molecular identifiers. TCRdb re-called the 5' RACE reads with MiXCR, one entry per CDR3 protein. The table has roughly 750,000 distinct CDR3 sequences, around 20% seen once. Study-wide results and limits: Low generation-probability sequences were in excess among twin-shared out-of-frame alpha sequences.

Another study also made use of these data, one on T cells expressing NK-cell markers. As that study records: Among the experiments, several used an anti-gamma-delta TCR antibody to restrict sorting to alpha-beta TCR T cells.

Input material: PBMCs. The chain uses TRBV12-3 or TRBV12-4 and TRBJ2-7; weak D call: TRBD1 (5 bases). This sequence originates from a woman between 18 and 29 years old in good health. CDR3 amino acids: CASSLFQGLMNEQYF. Written as DNA, the CDR3 is TGTGCCAGCAGTTTATTCCAGGGTCTAATGAACGAGCAGTACTTC.